Listed here is a single T cell receptor beta chain. The CDR3 covers 18 residues. Germline V gene lookup returns CDR1 MDHEN and CDR2 SYDVKM. With 4 bases clipped from V and 4 bases from J, the junction kept 13 bases outside the gene matches. The data stem from a study of shared clonotypes between healthy human individuals. At the level of the study: The people who gave samples were a couple of women and a few men aged 18 to 49.

Recent vaccinations or acute infections were absent in the healthy HIV-negative adult donors. A CD45RA-negative memory subset and a CD45RA+ naive subset were separated from the CD4+ cells. Here immunoSEQ multiplex PCR was the method, and the copy in TCRdb shows in-frame clones only, minus some. The profile shows 500,000 or so clones, approximately 95% of them singletons. This sequence originates from a woman between 25 and 40 years old in good health. The chain couples TRBV28 to TRBJ2-7, with 13 bases identical to TRBD2. The specimen sequenced was naive CD4+ T cells sorted from blood. The subset denotes: CD45RA+ positively selected. CDR3 coding DNA: TGTGCCAGCAGTTCCCAGAGAGGACTAGCGGGAGTCTATTACGAGCAGTACTTC. Encoded protein: CASSSQRGLAGVYYEQYF.